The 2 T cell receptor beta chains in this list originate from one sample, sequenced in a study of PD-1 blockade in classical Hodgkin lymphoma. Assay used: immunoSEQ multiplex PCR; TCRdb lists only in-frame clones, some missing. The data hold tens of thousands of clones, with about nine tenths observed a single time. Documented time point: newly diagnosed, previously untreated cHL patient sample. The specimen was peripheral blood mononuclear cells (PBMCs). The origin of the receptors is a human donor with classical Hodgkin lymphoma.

The DNA of the CDR3 is TGTGCCAGCAGCGACAGGGAATTCGGGGAGCTGTTTTTT. Its translation: CASSDREFGELFF. The V call is TRBV2, the J call TRBJ2-2; 7 positions agree with TRBD1. Germline CDR1 and CDR2: SNHLY and FYNNEI. The CDR3 is 13 residues long. V lost 6 bases to trimming and J lost 7 bases; unmatched junction nucleotides: 5.

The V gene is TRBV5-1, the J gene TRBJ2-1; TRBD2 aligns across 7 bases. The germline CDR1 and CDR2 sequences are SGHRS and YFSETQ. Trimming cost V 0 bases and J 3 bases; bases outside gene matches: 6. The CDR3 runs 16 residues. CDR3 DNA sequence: TGCGCCAGCAGCTTGGCGAGCGGGGCTGTCTACAATGAGCAGTTCTTC. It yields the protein CASSLASGAVYNEQFF.